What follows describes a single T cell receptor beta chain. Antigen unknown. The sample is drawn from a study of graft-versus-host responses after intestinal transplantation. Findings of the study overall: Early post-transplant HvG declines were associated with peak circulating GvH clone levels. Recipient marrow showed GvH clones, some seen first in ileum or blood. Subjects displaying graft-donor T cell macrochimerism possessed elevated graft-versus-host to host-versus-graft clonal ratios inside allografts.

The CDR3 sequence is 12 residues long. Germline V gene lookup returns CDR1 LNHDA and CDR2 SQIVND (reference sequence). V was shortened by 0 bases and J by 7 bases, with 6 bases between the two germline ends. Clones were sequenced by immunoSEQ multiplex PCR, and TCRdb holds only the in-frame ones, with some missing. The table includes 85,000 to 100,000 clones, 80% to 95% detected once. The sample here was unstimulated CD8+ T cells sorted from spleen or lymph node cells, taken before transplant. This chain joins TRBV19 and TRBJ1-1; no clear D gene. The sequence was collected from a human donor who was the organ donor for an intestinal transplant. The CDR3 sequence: CASSIDRHEAFF. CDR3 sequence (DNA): TGTGCCAGTAGTATAGATCGACATGAAGCTTTCTTT.